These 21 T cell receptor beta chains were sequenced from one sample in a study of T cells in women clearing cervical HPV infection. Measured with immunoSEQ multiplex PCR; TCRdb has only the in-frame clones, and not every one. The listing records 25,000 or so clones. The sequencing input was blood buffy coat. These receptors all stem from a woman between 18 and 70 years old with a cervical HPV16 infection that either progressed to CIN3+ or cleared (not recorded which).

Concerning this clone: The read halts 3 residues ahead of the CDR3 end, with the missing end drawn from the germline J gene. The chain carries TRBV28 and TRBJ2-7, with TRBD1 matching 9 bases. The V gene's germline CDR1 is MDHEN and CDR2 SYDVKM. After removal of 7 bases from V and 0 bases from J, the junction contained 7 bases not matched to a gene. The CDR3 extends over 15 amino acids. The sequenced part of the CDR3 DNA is TGTGCCAGCACCCCGGGACAGGGAATCTCCTACGAG. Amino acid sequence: CASTPGQGISYE. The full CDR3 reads CASTPGQGISYEQYF.

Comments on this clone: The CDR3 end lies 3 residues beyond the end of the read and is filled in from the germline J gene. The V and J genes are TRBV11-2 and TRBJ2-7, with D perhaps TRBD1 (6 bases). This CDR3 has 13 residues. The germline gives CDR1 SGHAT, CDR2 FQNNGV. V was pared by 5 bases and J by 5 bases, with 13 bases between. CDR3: CASSETGHHEQYF. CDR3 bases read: TGTGCCAGCAGCGAAACGGGACACCACGAG.

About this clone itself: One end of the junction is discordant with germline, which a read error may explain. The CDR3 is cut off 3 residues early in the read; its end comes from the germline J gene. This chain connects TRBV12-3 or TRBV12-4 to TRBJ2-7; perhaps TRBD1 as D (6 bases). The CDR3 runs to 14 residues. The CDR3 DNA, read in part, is TGTGCCGGCAGTTTTGGCGCAGGGGACTACGAG. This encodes CAGSFGAGDYE. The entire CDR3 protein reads CAGSFGAGDYEQYF.

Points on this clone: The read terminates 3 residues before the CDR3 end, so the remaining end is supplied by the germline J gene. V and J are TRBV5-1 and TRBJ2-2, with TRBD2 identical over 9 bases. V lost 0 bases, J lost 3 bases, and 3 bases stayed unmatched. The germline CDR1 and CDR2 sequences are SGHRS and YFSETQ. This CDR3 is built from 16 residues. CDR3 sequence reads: CASSLAGGGDTGELFF. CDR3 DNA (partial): TGCGCCAGCAGCTTGGCCGGCGGGGGGGACACCGGGGAG. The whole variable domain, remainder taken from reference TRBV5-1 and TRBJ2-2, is KAGVTQTPRYLIKTRGQQVTLSCSPISGHRSVSWYQQTPGQGLQFLFEYFSETQRNKGNFPGRFSGRQFSNSRSEMNVSTLELGDSALYLCASSLAGGGDTGELFFGEGSRLTVL.

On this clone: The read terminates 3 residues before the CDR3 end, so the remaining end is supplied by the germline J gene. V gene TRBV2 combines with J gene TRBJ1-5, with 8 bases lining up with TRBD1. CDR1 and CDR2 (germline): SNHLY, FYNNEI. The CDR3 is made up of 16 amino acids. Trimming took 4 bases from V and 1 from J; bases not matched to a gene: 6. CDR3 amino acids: CASSGDRSFSNQPQHF. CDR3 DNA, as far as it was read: TGTGCCAGCAGTGGGGACAGGAGCTTCAGCAATCAGCCC.

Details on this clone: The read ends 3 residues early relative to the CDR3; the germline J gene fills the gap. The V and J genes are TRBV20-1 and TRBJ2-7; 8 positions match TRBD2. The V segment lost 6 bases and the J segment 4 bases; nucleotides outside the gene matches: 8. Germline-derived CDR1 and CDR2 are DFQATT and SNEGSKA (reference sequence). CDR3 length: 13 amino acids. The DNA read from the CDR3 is TGCAGTGCCAGCAAGCGGGAGTTGTACGAG. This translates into CSASKRELYE. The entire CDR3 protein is CSASKRELYEQYF.

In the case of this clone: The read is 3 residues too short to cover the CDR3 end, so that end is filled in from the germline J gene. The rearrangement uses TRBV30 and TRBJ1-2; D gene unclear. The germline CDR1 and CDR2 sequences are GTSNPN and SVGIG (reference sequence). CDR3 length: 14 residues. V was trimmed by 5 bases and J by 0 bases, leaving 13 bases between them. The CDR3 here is CAWFSTRANYGYTF. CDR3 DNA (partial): TGTGCCTGGTTTTCCACCAGAGCTAACTATGGC. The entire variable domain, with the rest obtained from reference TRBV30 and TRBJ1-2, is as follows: SQTIHQWPATLVQPVGSPLSLECTVEGTSNPNLYWYRQAAGRGLQLLFYSVGIGQISSEVPQNLSASRPQDRQFILSSKKLLLSDSGFYLCAWFSTRANYGYTFGSGTRLTVV.

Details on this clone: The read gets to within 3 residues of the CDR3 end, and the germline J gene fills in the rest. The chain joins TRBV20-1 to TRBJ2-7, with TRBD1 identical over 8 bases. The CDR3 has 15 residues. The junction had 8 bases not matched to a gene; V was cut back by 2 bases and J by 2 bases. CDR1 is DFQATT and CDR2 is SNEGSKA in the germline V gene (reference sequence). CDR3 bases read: TGCAGTGCTAGAACAGGGGGTTCTTACACCTACGAG. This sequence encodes CSARTGGSYTYE. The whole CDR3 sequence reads CSARTGGSYTYEQYF.

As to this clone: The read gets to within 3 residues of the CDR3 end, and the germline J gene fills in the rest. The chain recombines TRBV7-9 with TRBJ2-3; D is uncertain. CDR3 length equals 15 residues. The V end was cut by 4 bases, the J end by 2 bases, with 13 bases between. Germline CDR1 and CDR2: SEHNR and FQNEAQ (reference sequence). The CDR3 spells CASSSLNQNTDTQYF. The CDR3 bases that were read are TGTGCCAGCAGCTCGCTAAACCAAAACACAGATACG.

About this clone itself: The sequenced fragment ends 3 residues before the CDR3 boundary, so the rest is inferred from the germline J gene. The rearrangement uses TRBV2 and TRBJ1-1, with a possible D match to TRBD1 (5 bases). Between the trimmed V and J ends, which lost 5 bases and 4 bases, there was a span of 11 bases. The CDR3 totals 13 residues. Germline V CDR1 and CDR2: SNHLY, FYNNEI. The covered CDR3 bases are TGTGCCAGCAGTTACCGGGGGATCACTGAA. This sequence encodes CASSYRGITE. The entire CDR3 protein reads CASSYRGITEAFF.

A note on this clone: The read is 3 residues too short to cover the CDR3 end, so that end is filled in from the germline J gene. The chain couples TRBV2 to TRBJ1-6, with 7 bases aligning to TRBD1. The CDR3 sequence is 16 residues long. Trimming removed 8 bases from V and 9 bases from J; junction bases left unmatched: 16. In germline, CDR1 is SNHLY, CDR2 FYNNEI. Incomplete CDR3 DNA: TGTGCCAGCCATGGGACAGCGGTCGGGATGGGTTCACCC. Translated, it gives CASHGTAVGMGSP. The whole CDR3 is CASHGTAVGMGSPLHF.

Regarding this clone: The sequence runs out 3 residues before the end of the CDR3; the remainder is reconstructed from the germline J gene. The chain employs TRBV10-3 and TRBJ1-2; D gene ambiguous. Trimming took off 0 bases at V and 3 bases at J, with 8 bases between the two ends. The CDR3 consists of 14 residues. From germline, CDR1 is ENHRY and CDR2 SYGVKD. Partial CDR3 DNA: TGTGCCATCAGTGAGTCGACGGACTACTATGGC. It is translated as CAISESTDYYG. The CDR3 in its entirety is CAISESTDYYGYTF.

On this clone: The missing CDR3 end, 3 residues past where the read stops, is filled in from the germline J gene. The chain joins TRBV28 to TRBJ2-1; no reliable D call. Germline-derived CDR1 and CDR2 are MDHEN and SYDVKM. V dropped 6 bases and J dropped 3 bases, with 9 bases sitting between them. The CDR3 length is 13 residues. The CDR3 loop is CASRAENYNEQFF. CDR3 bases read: TGTGCCAGCAGGGCAGAAAACTACAATGAG.

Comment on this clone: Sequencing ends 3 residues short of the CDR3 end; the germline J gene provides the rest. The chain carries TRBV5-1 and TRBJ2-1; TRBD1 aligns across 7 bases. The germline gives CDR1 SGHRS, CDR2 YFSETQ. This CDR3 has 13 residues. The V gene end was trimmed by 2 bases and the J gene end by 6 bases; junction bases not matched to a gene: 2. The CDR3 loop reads CASSLGQVNEQFF. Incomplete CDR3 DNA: TGCGCCAGCAGCTTAGGACAGGTCAATGAG.

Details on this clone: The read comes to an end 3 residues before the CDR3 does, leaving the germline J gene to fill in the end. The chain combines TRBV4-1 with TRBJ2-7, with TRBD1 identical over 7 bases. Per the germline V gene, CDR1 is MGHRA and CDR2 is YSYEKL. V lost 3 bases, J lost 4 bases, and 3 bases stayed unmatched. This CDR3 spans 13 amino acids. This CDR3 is CASSQTGLYEQYF. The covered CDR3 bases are TGCGCCAGCAGCCAGACAGGGTTGTACGAG.

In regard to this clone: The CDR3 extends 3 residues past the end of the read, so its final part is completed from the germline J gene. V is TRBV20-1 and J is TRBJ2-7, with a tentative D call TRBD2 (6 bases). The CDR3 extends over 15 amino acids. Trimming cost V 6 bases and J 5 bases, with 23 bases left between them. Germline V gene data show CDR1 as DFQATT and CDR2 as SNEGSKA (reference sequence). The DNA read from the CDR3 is TGCAGTGCCAATATACTTGGGCGGGATAATAACGAG. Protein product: CSANILGRDNNE. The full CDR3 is CSANILGRDNNEQYF.

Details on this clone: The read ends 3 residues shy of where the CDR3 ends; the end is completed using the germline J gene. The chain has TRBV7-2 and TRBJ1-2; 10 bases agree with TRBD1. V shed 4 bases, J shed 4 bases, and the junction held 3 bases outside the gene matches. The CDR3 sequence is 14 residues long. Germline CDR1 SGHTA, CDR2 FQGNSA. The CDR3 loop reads CASSSRDRGYGYTF. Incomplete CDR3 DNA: TGTGCCAGCAGCTCCCGGGACAGGGGCTATGGC.

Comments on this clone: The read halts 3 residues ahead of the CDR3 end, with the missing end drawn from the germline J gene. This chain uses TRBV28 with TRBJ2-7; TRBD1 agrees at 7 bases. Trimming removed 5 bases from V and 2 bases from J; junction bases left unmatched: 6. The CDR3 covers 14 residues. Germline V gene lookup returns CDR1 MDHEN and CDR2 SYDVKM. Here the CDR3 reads CASSAPGTAYEQYF. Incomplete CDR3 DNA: TGTGCCAGCAGTGCCCCCGGGACAGCCTACGAG. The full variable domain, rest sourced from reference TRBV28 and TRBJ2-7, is DVKVTQSSRYLVKRTGEKVFLECVQDMDHENMFWYRQDPGLGLRLIYFSYDVKMKEKGDIPEGYSVSREKKERFSLILESASTNQTSMYLCASSAPGTAYEQYFGPGTRLTVT.

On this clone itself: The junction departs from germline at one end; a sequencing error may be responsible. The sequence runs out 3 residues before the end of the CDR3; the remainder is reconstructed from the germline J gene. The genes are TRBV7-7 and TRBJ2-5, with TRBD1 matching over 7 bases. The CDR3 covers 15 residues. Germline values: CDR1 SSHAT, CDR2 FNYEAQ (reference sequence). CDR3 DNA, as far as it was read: TGTGCTAGCAGCAAGACAGGGATCGCGCAAGAGACC. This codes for CASSKTGIAQET. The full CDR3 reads CASSKTGIAQETQYF.

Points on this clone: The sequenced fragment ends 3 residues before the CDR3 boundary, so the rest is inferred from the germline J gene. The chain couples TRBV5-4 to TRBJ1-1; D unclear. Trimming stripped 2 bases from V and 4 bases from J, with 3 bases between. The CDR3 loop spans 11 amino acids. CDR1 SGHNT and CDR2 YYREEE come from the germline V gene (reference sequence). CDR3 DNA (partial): TGTGCCAGCAGCTTAGGCACTGAA. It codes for CASSLGTE. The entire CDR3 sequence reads CASSLGTEAFF.

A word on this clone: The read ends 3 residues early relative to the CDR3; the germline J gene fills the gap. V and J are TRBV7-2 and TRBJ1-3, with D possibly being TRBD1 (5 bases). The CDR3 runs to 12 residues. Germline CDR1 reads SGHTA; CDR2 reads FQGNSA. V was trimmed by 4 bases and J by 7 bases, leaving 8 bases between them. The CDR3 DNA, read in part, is TGTGCCAGCAGCTCGCAGGGTAACACC. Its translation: CASSSQGNT. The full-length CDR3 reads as CASSSQGNTIYF.